The rows below give T cell receptor beta chains drawn from one sample of a study of blood T cell repertoires in COVID-19. The method was immunoSEQ multiplex PCR; TCRdb's version includes in-frame clones alone and lacks a portion of them. This table holds some 140,000 clones, approximately 79% found once. Sample: PBMCs or T cells enriched from blood (not recorded which). Every receptor here comes from a man in his forties with acute COVID-19. The CDR3 runs from the conserved cysteine through the conserved F or W. The D gene is left open where the match is weak. Expanded clones are given a class, and other clones once, few, many or no size at all.

cdr3_length,clone_size,j_call,v_call,d_call,cdr3_nt,cdr3_aa
15,.,TRBJ2-1,TRBV28,TRBD1,TGTGCCAGCAGTCCCGGGACAGGGCCCTATAATGAGCAGTTCTTC,CASSPGTGPYNEQFF
17,few,TRBJ2-7,TRBV21-1,.,TGTGCCAGCAGCAAAAGGCTAGCGGGAGGGCCGGGGTACGAGCAGTACTTC,CASSKRLAGGPGYEQYF
12,.,TRBJ2-1,TRBV28,.,TGTGCCAGCAGTTACCCACCGGGGGGCCAGTTCTTC,CASSYPPGGQFF
13,.,TRBJ1-5,TRBV19,.,TGTGCCAGCGGACACCAATACGCCCAGCCCCAGCATTTT,CASGHQYAQPQHF
19,.,TRBJ1-5,TRBV7-9,TRBD1,TGTGCCAGCAGCTTAGGGCCGGGACAGGGGTATTATAGCAATCAGCCCCAGCATTTT,CASSLGPGQGYYSNQPQHF
16,.,TRBJ2-3,TRBV3-1/TRBV3-2,.,TGTGCCAGCAGCCAAGGCGTGGACAGCGGCACAGATACGCAGTATTTT,CASSQGVDSGTDTQYF
16,.,TRBJ1-1,TRBV19,TRBD1,TGTGCCAGTAGTAGACCTGACAGGGCCAAGAACACTGAAGCTTTCTTT,CASSRPDRAKNTEAFF
13,.,TRBJ2-2,TRBV3-1/TRBV3-2,.,TGTGCCAGCAGCCTTACATCGACCGGGGAGCTGTTTTTT,CASSLTSTGELFF
15,.,TRBJ2-7,TRBV5-1,TRBD2,TGCGCCAGCAGCCAGACTAGCGGTTGGGGGGGTGAGCAGTACTTC,CASSQTSGWGGEQYF
16,.,TRBJ2-1,TRBV24-1,TRBD2,TGTGCCACCAGTGACTTAAGCGGGGGGGACTACAATGAGCAGTTCTTC,CATSDLSGGDYNEQFF
13,.,TRBJ1-1,TRBV7-9,.,TGTGCCAGCAGCGACTATGCGGACACTGAAGCTTTCTTT,CASSDYADTEAFF
14,.,TRBJ1-1,TRBV11-2,TRBD1,TGTGCCAGCAGCTTCTACAGGGGAAACACTGAAGCTTTCTTT,CASSFYRGNTEAFF
13,.,TRBJ2-1,TRBV24-1,.,TGTGCCACCAGTGATCTGATTCTAAATGAGCAGTTCTTC,CATSDLILNEQFF
13,.,TRBJ2-1,TRBV27,TRBD1,TGTGCCAGCACCCGGACAGGGTGGAATGAGCAGTTCTTC,CASTRTGWNEQFF
13,.,TRBJ2-5,TRBV4-2,.,TGTGCCAGCAGCCAAGATCGGGGAGAGACCCAGTACTTC,CASSQDRGETQYF
15,.,TRBJ1-3,TRBV19,.,TGTGCCAGTAGTATATTGGGGCTCTCTGGAAACACCATATATTTT,CASSILGLSGNTIYF
12,once,TRBJ2-4,TRBV19,.,TGTGCCAGTAGTATCCCGGAAAACATTCAGTACTTC,CASSIPENIQYF
15,.,TRBJ2-1,TRBV29-1,TRBD2,TGCAGCGTTGGGGCTAGCGGGGGGAATGGCGATGAGCAGTTCTTC,CSVGASGGNGDEQFF
13,few,TRBJ2-4,TRBV7-2,.,TGTGCCAGCAGCCGCAGGGGGGAAAACATTCAGTACTTC,CASSRRGENIQYF
12,.,TRBJ1-2,TRBV7-9,TRBD1,TGTGCCAGCAGTCACGACAGGGTTGGCTACACCTTC,CASSHDRVGYTF